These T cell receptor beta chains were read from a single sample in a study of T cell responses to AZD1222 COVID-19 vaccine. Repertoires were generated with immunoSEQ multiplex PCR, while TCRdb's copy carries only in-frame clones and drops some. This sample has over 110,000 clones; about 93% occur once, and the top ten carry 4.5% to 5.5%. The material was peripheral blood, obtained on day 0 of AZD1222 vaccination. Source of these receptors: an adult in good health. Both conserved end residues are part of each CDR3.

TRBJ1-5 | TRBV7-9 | CASERGTSNQPQHF
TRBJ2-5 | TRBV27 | CASSFKGSETQYF
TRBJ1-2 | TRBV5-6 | CASSLRQGPNYGYTF
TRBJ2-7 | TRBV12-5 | CASGLDRGEYF
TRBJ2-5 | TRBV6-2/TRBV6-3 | CASSSLGTGPQKTQYF
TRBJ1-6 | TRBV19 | CASSAQGLNNSPLHF
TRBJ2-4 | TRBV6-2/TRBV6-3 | CASSHGLARKRIQYF
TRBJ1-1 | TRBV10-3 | CATGRGTNTEAFF
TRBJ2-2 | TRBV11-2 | CASRNRRDRGRSGELFF
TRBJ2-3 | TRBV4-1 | CASSQRISPTDTQYF
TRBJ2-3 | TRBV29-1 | CSVVGGRFGDTQYF
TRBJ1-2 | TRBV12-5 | CASGPLTPLDEGGSNYGYTF
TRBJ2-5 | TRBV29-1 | CSVVKEGNPQYF
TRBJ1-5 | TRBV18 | CASSVRTGSEPQHF
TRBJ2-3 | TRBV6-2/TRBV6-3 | CASSQSTDTQYF
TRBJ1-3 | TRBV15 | CATSRLQGSGNTIYF
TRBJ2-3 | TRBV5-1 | CASSSGLSQTDTQYF
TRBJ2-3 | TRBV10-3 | CAISERQGSADTQYF
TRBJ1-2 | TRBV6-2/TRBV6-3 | CASSYSRDSLIYGYTF
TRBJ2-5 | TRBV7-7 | CASSHSPALQETQYF
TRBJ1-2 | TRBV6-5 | CASREGNYGYTF
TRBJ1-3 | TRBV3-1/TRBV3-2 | CASSLLGGQSGSSGNTIYF
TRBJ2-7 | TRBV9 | CASSVGLAGSYEQYF
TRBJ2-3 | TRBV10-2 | CASRTGRPDTQYF
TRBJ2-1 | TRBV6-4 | CASRGEGPGNEQFF
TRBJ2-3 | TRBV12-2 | CASRPSGRAYKDTQYF
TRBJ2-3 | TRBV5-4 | CASSWGGRSTDTQYF
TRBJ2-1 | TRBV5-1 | CASSLRTGDEQFF
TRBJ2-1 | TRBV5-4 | CASSLEAGGFYNEQFF
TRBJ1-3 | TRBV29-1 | CSVSQEVSGNTIYF
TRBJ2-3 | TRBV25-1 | CASSGFSRLGDTQYF
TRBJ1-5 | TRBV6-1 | CASSEWAGEGYQPQHF
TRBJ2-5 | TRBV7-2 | CASSQNPGPSGIQYF
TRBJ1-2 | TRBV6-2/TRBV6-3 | CASSDSRDGYTF
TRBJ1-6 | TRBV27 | CASSHWGGDSPLHF
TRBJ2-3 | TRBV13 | CASTLSPDTQYF
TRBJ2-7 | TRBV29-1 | CSVAPSSGRAEQYF
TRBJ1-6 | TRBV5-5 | CASSLEGGSYNSPLHF
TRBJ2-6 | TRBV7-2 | CASSWKLAGTGSGANVLTF
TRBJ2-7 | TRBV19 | CASSIGAAGLAGILYELYF
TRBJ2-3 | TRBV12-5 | CASGSGKRNWGADTQYF
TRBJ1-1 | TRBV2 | CASCRGPGTEAFF
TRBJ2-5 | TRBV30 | CAWSVLAVYGTQYF